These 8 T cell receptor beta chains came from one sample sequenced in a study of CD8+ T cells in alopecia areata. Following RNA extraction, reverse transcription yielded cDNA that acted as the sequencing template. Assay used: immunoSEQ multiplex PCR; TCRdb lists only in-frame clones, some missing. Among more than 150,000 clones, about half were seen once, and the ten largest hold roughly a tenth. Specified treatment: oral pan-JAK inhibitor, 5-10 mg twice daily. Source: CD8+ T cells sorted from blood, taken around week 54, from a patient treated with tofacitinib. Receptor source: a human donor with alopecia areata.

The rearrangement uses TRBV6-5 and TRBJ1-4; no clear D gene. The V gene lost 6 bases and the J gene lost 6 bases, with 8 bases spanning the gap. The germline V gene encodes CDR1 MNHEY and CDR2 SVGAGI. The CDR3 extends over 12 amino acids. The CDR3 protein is CASSGYDEKLFF. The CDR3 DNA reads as TGTGCCAGCAGCGGCTACGATGAAAAACTGTTTTTT.

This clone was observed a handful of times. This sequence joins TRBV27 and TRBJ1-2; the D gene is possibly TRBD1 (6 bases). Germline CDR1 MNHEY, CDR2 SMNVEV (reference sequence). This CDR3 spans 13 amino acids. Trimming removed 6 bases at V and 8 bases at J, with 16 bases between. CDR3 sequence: CASRVQGEGGYTF. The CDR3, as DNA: TGTGCCAGCAGGGTACAGGGAGAGGGGGGCTACACCTTC.

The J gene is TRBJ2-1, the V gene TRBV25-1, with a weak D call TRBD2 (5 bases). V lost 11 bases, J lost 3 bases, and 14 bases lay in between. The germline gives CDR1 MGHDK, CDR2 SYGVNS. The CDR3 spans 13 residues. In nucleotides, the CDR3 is TGTGCCTCCTCCCAAGGGAGCTACAATGAGCAGTTCTTC. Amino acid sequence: CASSQGSYNEQFF.

The chain's CDR3 is CSVELGFLSPGDEAFF. CDR3 sequence (DNA): TGCAGCGTTGAATTGGGGTTTCTCTCCCCGGGAGATGAAGCTTTCTTT. The chain uses TRBV29-1 and TRBJ1-1, with D unresolved. Trimming left V 2 bases short and J 7 bases short, with 23 bases between. The germline V gene has CDR1 SQVTM and CDR2 ANQGSEA. This CDR3 spans 16 amino acids.

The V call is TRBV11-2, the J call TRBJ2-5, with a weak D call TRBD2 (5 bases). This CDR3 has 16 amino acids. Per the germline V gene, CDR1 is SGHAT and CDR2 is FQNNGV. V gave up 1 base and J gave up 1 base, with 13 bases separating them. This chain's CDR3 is CASSLVAWTFQETQYF. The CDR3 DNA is TGTGCCAGCAGCTTAGTAGCGTGGACCTTCCAAGAGACCCAGTACTTC.

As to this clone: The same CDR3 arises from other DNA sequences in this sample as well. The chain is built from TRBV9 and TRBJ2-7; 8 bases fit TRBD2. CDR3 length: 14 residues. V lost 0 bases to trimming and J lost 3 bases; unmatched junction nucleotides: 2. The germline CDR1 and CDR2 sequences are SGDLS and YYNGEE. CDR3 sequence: CASSVGLAGYEQYF. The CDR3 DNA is TGTGCCAGCAGCGTAGGGCTAGCGGGCTACGAGCAGTACTTC.

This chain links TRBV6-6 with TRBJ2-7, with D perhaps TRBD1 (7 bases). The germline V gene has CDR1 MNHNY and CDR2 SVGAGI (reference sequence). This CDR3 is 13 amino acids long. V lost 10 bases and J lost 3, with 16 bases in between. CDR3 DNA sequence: TGTGCCACCGGGGCAGGGGGGTTCTACGAGCAGTACTTC. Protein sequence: CATGAGGFYEQYF.

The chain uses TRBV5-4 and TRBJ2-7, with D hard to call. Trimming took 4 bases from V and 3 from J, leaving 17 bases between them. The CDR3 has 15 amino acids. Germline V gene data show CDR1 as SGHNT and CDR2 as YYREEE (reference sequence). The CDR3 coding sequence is TGTGCCAGCAGCGTCGACACGGCTACCTTCTACGAGCAGTACTTC. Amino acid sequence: CASSVDTATFYEQYF. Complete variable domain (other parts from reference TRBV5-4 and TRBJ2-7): ETGVTQSPTHLIKTRGQQVTLRCSSQSGHNTVSWYQQALGQGPQFIFQYYREEENGRGNFPPRFSGLQFPNYSSELNVNALELDDSALYLCASSVDTATFYEQYFGPGTRLTVT.